Listed here are 26 T cell receptor beta chains from one sample, sequenced in a study of blood T cell repertoires in COVID-19. Generated by immunoSEQ multiplex PCR, the TCRdb table keeps only in-frame clones and is missing some. The top ten clones hold 20% to 25% of a sample with roughly 68,000 clones, 65% to 90% of them seen once. Sequenced sample: peripheral blood. The receptors come from a man over 45 with acute or convalescent COVID-19.

This clone has a handful of counts. The CDR3 sequence is CASTARGSYTF. CDR3 nucleotides: TGTGCCAGCACGGCCAGGGGTAGCTACACCTTC. J is TRBJ1-2 and V is TRBV6-5; tentatively, D is TRBD1 (6 bases). Germline V gene sequence: CDR1 MNHEY, CDR2 SVGAGI. Trimming left V 7 bases short and J 9 bases short, with 12 bases between. CDR3 length equals 11 residues.

The chain uses TRBV4-1 and TRBJ1-5; 9 bases fit TRBD1. Germline V gene data show CDR1 as MGHRA and CDR2 as YSYEKL. This CDR3 comprises 17 residues. With V trimmed by 1 base and J by 4 bases, 8 bases remained unmatched. The CDR3 DNA reads as TGCGCCAGCAGCCAAGGACGGCCGGGACAGGGTAATCAGCCCCAGCATTTT. This encodes CASSQGRPGQGNQPQHF.

The chain links TRBV5-4 to TRBJ2-2, with TRBD2 identical over 9 bases. Trimming removed 2 bases from V and 4 bases from J; junction bases left unmatched: 3. This CDR3 is built from 15 residues. CDR1 is SGHNT and CDR2 is YYREEE in the germline V gene (reference sequence). Here the CDR3 DNA reads TGTGCCAGCAGCTTAAAGCGGGGGGCCACCGGGGAGCTGTTTTTT. This codes for CASSLKRGATGELFF.

V and J are TRBV10-3 and TRBJ2-1; 8 bases align to TRBD1. With 10 bases clipped from V and 6 bases from J, the junction kept 20 bases outside the gene matches. The CDR3 is 17 residues long. Germline lookup yields CDR1 ENHRY and CDR2 SYGVKD. This CDR3 reads CATHRGQAHLESNEQFF. The CDR3 DNA reads as TGTGCCACCCACCGGGGACAGGCCCATTTAGAGAGCAATGAGCAGTTCTTC.

The CDR3 DNA is TGTGCCACCAGTGATCCCGGGACTCTCGGGCAGGTTCAAGAGACCCAGTACTTC. Translating gives CATSDPGTLGQVQETQYF. V usage is TRBV24-1 and J usage is TRBJ2-5, with D tentatively TRBD2 (6 bases). The CDR3 consists of 18 residues. V gave up 3 bases and J gave up 2 bases, with 21 bases separating them. CDR1 is KGHDR, CDR2 SFDVKD, per germline.

V gene TRBV9 combines with J gene TRBJ1-1; D is possibly TRBD1 (5 bases). V lost 3 bases to trimming and J lost 5 bases, with 14 bases between them. In germline, CDR1 is SGDLS, CDR2 YYNGEE. This CDR3 has 14 amino acids. CDR3 in DNA: TGTGCCAGCAGCGGAAGCCGCTCAGGGACTGAAGCTTTCTTT. This translates into CASSGSRSGTEAFF.

The chain is built from TRBV9 and TRBJ2-1; perhaps TRBD2 as D (5 bases). Germline V lookup: CDR1 SGDLS, CDR2 YYNGEE. With 3 bases removed from V and 4 bases from J, the gap between germline ends came to 17 bases. The CDR3 has 16 amino acids. CDR3: CASSALGSGEYNEQFF. DNA of the CDR3: TGTGCCAGCAGCGCCTTAGGGTCCGGGGAGTACAATGAGCAGTTCTTC. Full variable domain (remainder filled in from reference TRBV9 and TRBJ2-1): DSGVTQTPKHLITATGQRVTLRCSPRSGDLSVYWYQQSLDQGLQFLIQYYNGEERAKGNILERFSAQQFPDLHSELNLSSLELGDSALYFCASSALGSGEYNEQFFGPGTRLTVL.

The J gene is TRBJ2-7, the V gene TRBV4-1; no clear D gene. The CDR3 runs to 14 residues. Per the germline V gene, CDR1 is MGHRA and CDR2 is YSYEKL. V was clipped by 4 bases and J by 5 bases, with 15 bases between them. The CDR3 loop reads CASSLGSILDEQYF. The DNA for the CDR3 is TGCGCCAGCAGCCTCGGGTCTATTTTGGACGAGCAGTACTTC.

The J gene is TRBJ2-2, the V gene TRBV5-4; D might be TRBD2 (7 bases). Per germline, CDR1 SGHNT and CDR2 YYREEE (reference sequence). The CDR3 consists of 16 residues. The V end lost 0 bases, the J end lost 3 bases, and 12 bases lay between the germline ends. CDR3 in amino acids: CASSLVGGHDTGELFF. CDR3 nucleotide sequence: TGTGCCAGCAGCTTGGTGGGGGGGCACGACACCGGGGAGCTGTTTTTT. Drawing the rest from reference TRBV5-4 and TRBJ2-2, the complete variable domain is ETGVTQSPTHLIKTRGQQVTLRCSSQSGHNTVSWYQQALGQGPQFIFQYYREEENGRGNFPPRFSGLQFPNYSSELNVNALELDDSALYLCASSLVGGHDTGELFFGEGSRLTVL.

V gene TRBV10-2 combines with J gene TRBJ2-5; 8 bases line up with TRBD2. This CDR3 spans 16 amino acids. Germline assignment: CDR1 WSHSY and CDR2 SAAADI. The trim removed 8 bases at V and 1 base at J, leaving 12 bases unmatched. The DNA of the CDR3 is TGCGCCAGCCGAGCTAAAGCGGGGGTACTCCAAGAGACCCAGTACTTC. This sequence encodes CASRAKAGVLQETQYF.

The rearrangement links TRBV10-3 to TRBJ2-3; D is uncertain. Trimming removed 6 bases from V and 0 bases from J, with 13 bases in between. The CDR3 is 15 amino acids. In germline, CDR1 is ENHRY, CDR2 SYGVKD. The CDR3 reads CAIRTRGGSTDTQYF. CDR3 coding DNA: TGTGCCATCAGGACCCGCGGCGGTAGCACAGATACGCAGTATTTT.

The chain is built from TRBV2 and TRBJ2-1; D unresolved. The V gene lost 2 bases and the J gene lost 7 bases, with 12 bases spanning the gap. Germline V gives CDR1 SNHLY, CDR2 FYNNEI. The CDR3 length is 14 residues. Here the CDR3 DNA reads TGTGCCAGCAGTGAATCCCGGTCAACTAATGAGCAGTTCTTC. Translating it yields CASSESRSTNEQFF.

V usage is TRBV4-1 and J usage is TRBJ2-5; TRBD2 matches at 7 bases. Germline assignment: CDR1 MGHRA and CDR2 YSYEKL. The CDR3 spans 15 residues. V trimming: 1 base; J trimming: 1 base; junction bases outside the gene matches: 3. CDR3 region: CASSQGLASQETQYF. CDR3 bases: TGCGCCAGCAGCCAAGGACTAGCCTCCCAAGAGACCCAGTACTTC.

This clone was recorded once. The DNA of the CDR3 is TGTGCCAGCAGCTTAATTTGGTACTCTCCAAATACGCAGTATTTT. Translating gives CASSLIWYSPNTQYF. The chain uses TRBV7-2 and TRBJ2-3; D is unclear. Trimming stripped 2 bases from V and 7 bases from J, with 16 bases between. Germline V lookup: CDR1 SGHTA, CDR2 FQGNSA. CDR3 length equals 15 residues.

V gene TRBV7-9 combines with J gene TRBJ2-5, with TRBD2 identical over 9 bases. CDR1 is SEHNR and CDR2 is FQNEAQ in the germline V gene (reference sequence). V trimming: 3 bases; J trimming: 4 bases; junction bases outside the gene matches: 3. The CDR3 covers 14 residues. In nucleotides, the CDR3 is TGTGCCAGCAGCTTGGCTAGCGGGGCAGAGACCCAGTACTTC. Protein: CASSLASGAETQYF.

The chain couples TRBV10-3 to TRBJ2-2; D remains ambiguous. V lost 0 bases, J lost 2 bases, and 7 bases lay in between. The CDR3 is made up of 15 amino acids. Germline V gene data show CDR1 as ENHRY and CDR2 as SYGVKD. DNA for the CDR3: TGTGCCATCAGTGAGTCGAGCGCTAACACCGGGGAGCTGTTTTTT. It is translated as CAISESSANTGELFF.

The J gene is TRBJ1-1, the V gene TRBV12-3 or TRBV12-4; perhaps TRBD1 as D (5 bases). This CDR3 has 13 residues. V was cut by 3 bases and J by 3 bases, with 8 bases left in between. CDR3 amino acids: CASSLGGDTEAFF. For the CDR3, the DNA is TGTGCCAGCAGTTTGGGGGGGGACACTGAAGCTTTCTTT.

V and J are TRBV15 and TRBJ1-6; 7 nucleotides align to TRBD1. From germline, CDR1 is LNHNV and CDR2 YYDKDF (reference sequence). The CDR3 sequence is 16 residues long. J was trimmed by 10 bases and V by 0 bases; bases with no gene match: 9. The CDR3, as DNA: TGTGCCACCAGCAGAGACCCCGGACAGGTTCGGTCACCCCTCCACTTT. Translation gives CATSRDPGQVRSPLHF.

This clone was seen a handful of times. This sequence joins TRBV3-1 (or the pseudogene TRBV3-2) and TRBJ2-1; 13 bases match TRBD2. The V and J ends lost 0 bases and 10 bases, in that order; junction bases with no gene match: 9. The CDR3 runs 17 residues. Germline-derived CDR1 and CDR2 are LGHDT and YNNKEL (reference sequence). CDR3 sequence (DNA): TGTGCCAGCAGCCAAGAGTCACTAGCGGGGGGGCCAGGGGAGCAGTTCTTC. This gives the protein CASSQESLAGGPGEQFF.

The gene calls are TRBV29-1 and TRBJ2-2; TRBD1 matches at 10 bases. The trim removed 7 bases at V and 4 bases at J, leaving 6 bases unmatched. The CDR3 has 14 amino acids. Germline V gives CDR1 SQVTM, CDR2 ANQGSEA. The CDR3 sequence: CSGRQGAGTGELFF. The CDR3 DNA reads as TGCAGCGGGCGACAGGGGGCTGGCACCGGGGAGCTGTTTTTT.

DNA for the CDR3: TGCGCCAGCAGCCAACCGTCGGGGGGGCGGGAGACCCAGTACTTC. As protein: CASSQPSGGRETQYF. The V gene is TRBV4-1, the J gene TRBJ2-5; TRBD2 matches at 8 bases. This CDR3 spans 15 amino acids. V lost 2 bases, J lost 5 bases, and 7 bases stayed unmatched. Germline CDR1 reads MGHRA; CDR2 reads YSYEKL.

This clone was observed a handful of times. The V gene is TRBV30, the J gene TRBJ2-5; possibly TRBD2 for D (5 bases). Germline-derived CDR1 and CDR2 are GTSNPN and SVGIG (reference sequence). CDR3 size: 14 residues. V was trimmed by 0 bases and J by 7 bases, leaving 15 bases between them. CDR3 sequence reads: CAWSVLGFVGTQYF. The CDR3 DNA follows: TGTGCCTGGAGTGTACTAGGGTTCGTGGGGACCCAGTACTTC. The full variable domain, its missing parts supplied by reference TRBV30 and TRBJ2-5, is SQTIHQWPATLVQPVGSPLSLECTVEGTSNPNLYWYRQAAGRGLQLLFYSVGIGQISSEVPQNLSASRPQDRQFILSSKKLLLSDSGFYLCAWSVLGFVGTQYFGPGTRLLVL.

V is TRBV11-2 and J is TRBJ2-7; 7 positions agree with TRBD1. The CDR3 runs to 16 residues. The trim removed 3 bases at V and 3 bases at J, leaving 11 bases unmatched. The germline CDR1 and CDR2 sequences are SGHAT and FQNNGV. CDR3 loop: CASSFPPGQTIYEQYV. The CDR3, as DNA: TGTGCCAGCAGCTTTCCACCGGGACAGACAATCTACGAGCAGTACGTC.

The V and J genes are TRBV6-5 and TRBJ1-1, with D possibly being TRBD1 (5 bases). Trimming cost V 6 bases and J 5 bases, with 13 bases left between them. This CDR3 is built from 13 residues. Per germline, CDR1 MNHEY and CDR2 SVGAGI. CDR3 coding DNA: TGTGCCAGCAGCTCCGGGGGAGGTACTGAAGCTTTCTTT. Translating gives CASSSGGGTEAFF.

This clone is a singleton in its sample. The chain uses TRBV6-1 and TRBJ1-5; 11 bases match TRBD1. J lost 2 bases, V lost 3 bases, and 6 bases had no gene match. The CDR3 contains 17 residues. Germline CDR1 and CDR2: MNHNS and SASEGT. The CDR3 loop is CASSDRTGGEGNQPQHF. In DNA, the CDR3 is TGTGCCAGCAGTGACCGGACAGGGGGCGAGGGCAATCAGCCCCAGCATTTT.

CDR3 loop: CASGDYLFTDTQYF. The CDR3 coding sequence is TGTGCCAGCGGAGACTATCTCTTCACAGATACGCAGTATTTT. J is TRBJ2-3 and V is TRBV13; maybe TRBD2 (5 bases). The CDR3 sequence is 14 residues long. CDR1 and CDR2 (germline): PRHDT, FYEKMQ (reference sequence). The V gene lost 8 bases and the J gene lost 2 bases, with 14 bases spanning the gap. Drawing the rest from reference TRBV13 and TRBJ2-3, the complete variable domain is AAGVIQSPRHLIKEKRETATLKCYPIPRHDTVYWYQQGPGQDPQFLISFYEKMQSDKGSIPDRFSAQQFSDYHSELNMSSLELGDSALYFCASGDYLFTDTQYFGPGTRLTVL.